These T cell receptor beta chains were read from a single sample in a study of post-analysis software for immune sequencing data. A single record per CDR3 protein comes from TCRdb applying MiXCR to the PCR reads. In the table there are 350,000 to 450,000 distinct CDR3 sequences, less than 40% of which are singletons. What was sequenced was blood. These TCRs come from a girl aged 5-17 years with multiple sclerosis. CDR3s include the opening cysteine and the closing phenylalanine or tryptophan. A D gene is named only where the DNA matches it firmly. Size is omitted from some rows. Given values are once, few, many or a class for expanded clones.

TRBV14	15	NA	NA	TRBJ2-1	TGTGCCAGCAGCCCCCGGGGTATGCCCCTCAATGAGCAGTTCTTC	CASSPRGMPLNEQFF
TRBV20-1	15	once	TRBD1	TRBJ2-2	TGCAGTGCCTCTGACAGGGGGCGGAACACCGGGGAGCGGTTTTTT	CSASDRGRNTGERFF
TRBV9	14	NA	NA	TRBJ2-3	TGTGCCAGCACCCCGGGACTCGGGACAGATACGCAGTATTTT	CASTPGLGTDTQYF
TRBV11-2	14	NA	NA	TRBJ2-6	TGTGCCAGCAGCCCCCGAGGGGGGGCCAACGTCCTGACTTTC	CASSPRGGANVLTF
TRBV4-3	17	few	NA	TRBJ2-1	TGCGCCAGCAGCCAAGATATTGGGAGGGGGCTCTACAATGAGCAGTTCTTC	CASSQDIGRGLYNEQFF
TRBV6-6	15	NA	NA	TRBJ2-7	TGTGCCAGCAGTTACTCGATCGAACAGACCTGCGAGCAGTACTTC	CASSYSIEQTCEQYF
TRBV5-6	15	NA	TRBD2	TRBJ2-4	TGTGCCAGCAGCTTGGACGGGGGGGGAGGAAACATTCAGTACTTC	CASSLDGGGGNIQYF
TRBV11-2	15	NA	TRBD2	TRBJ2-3	TGTGCCAGCAGCGCGGGGACTAGCGGCACAGATACGCAGTATTTT	CASSAGTSGTDTQYF
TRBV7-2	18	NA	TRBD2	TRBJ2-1	TGTGCCAGCAGCTCCGCGGTAGCGGGGGGACTCTGGGGGAATGAGCAGTTCTTC	CASSSAVAGGLWGNEQFF
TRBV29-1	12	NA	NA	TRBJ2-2	TGCAGCGTTGATCGGGGGCTTGGGGAGCTGTTTTTT	CSVDRGLGELFF
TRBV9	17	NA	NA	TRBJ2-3	TGTGCCAGCAGCGTAGAGGGGGGCGGTTCTTCCACAGATACGCAGTATTTT	CASSVEGGGSSTDTQYF
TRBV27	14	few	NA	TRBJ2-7	TGTGCCAGCAGTGGGCAGGGGAGCTCCTACGAGCAGTACTTC	CASSGQGSSYEQYF
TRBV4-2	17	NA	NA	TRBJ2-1	TGTGCCAGCAGCCAAGATCTACCTCCGAGCACCTACAATGAGCAGTTCTTC	CASSQDLPPSTYNEQFF
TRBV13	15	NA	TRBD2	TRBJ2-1	TGTGCCAGCAGCCCCCGACTAGCGGGGGAAAATGAGCAGTTCTTC	CASSPRLAGENEQFF
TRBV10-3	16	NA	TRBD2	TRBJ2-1	TGTGCCATCAGTGACCGGGACTATGGATCCTACAATGAGCAGTTCTTC	CAISDRDYGSYNEQFF
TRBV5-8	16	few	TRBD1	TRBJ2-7	TGTGCCAGCAGCGACACAGGGGGGAGGCTTACCTACGAGCAGTACTTC	CASSDTGGRLTYEQYF
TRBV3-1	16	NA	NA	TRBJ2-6	TGTGCCAGCAGCCCCTGGGACTTCTCTGGGGCCAACGTCCTGACTTTC	CASSPWDFSGANVLTF
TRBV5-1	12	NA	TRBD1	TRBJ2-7	TGCGCCAGCAGCCAAACAGGGGGCGAGCAGTACTTC	CASSQTGGEQYF
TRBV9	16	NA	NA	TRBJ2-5	TGTGCCAGCAGCGTAGGGGTTTCAGGCCCCGGAGAGACCCAGTACTTC	CASSVGVSGPGETQYF
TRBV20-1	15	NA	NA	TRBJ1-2	TGCAGTGCTAGTTCCCCGAGGGGGGCAGGGGCTGGCTACACCTTC	CSASSPRGAGAGYTF
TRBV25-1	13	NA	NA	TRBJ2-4	TGTGCCAGCAGTTATGGGGCCAAAAACATTCAGTACTTC	CASSYGAKNIQYF
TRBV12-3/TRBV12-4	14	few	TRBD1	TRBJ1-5	TGTGCCAGCAGTCGGGACAGGGTCAGGCAGCCCCAGCATTTT	CASSRDRVRQPQHF
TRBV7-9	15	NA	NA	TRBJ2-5	TGTGCCAGCAGCTTAGAGGCAGGGGTAGAAGAGACCCAGTACTTC	CASSLEAGVEETQYF
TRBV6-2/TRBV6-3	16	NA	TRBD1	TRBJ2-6	TGTGCCAGCAGATGGGACAGGAACTCTGGGGCCAACGTCCTGACTTTC	CASRWDRNSGANVLTF
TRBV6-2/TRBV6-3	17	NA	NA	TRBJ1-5	TGTGCCAGCAGCCCTCCTATTACAGGGTTCACCAATCAGCCCCAGCATTTT	CASSPPITGFTNQPQHF
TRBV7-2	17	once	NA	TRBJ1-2	TGTGCCAGCAGCCTTACCCTTCTGGACGTAGCTAACTATGGCTACACCTTC	CASSLTLLDVANYGYTF
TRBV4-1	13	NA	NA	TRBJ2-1	TGCGCCAGCAGCCAGCGGTGGGGCGGTGAGCAGTTCTTC	CASSQRWGGEQFF
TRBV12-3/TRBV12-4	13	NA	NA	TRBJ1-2	TGTGCTAGCAGTTTGCGGGTTAACTATGGCTACACCTTC	CASSLRVNYGYTF